Reported below is one T cell receptor (beta chain). The CDR3 is 16 residues long. Germline V gene sequence: CDR1 SGHRS, CDR2 YFSETQ. Trimming at V came to 3 bases and at J to 6 bases, leaving 4 bases not matched to a gene. The repertoire was sequenced with immunoSEQ multiplex PCR; TCRdb's copy has only in-frame clones and lacks some. The repertoire holds about 82,000 clones, with 70% to 90% as singletons. This entry is derived from a study of T cell responses to AZD1222 COVID-19 vaccine. The sequencing used peripheral blood, collected 28 days after the second AZD1222 dose. This chain uses TRBV5-1 with TRBJ2-3, with TRBD2 matching over 16 bases. This TCR was recovered from an adult who received the AZD1222 COVID-19 vaccine. The CDR3 region has the DNA TGCGCCAGCAGCTCGGGGACTAGCGGGGGGGCGGATACGCAGTATTTT. Translated, it gives CASSSGTSGGADTQYF. Supplemented by reference TRBV5-1 and TRBJ2-3, the full variable domain reads KAGVTQTPRYLIKTRGQQVTLSCSPISGHRSVSWYQQTPGQGLQFLFEYFSETQRNKGNFPGRFSGRQFSNSRSEMNVSTLELGDSALYLCASSSGTSGGADTQYFGPGTRLTVL.